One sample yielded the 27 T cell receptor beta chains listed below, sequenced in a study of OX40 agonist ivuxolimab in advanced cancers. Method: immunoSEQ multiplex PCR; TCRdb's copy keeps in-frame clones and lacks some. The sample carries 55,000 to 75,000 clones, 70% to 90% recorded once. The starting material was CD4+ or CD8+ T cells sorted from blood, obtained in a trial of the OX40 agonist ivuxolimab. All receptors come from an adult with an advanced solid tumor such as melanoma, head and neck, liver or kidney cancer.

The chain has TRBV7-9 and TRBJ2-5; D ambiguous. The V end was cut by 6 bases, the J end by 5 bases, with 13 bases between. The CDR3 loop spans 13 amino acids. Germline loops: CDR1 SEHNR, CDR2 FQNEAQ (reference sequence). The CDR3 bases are TGTGCCAGCAGAACCGGGTCTAGGGAGACCCAGTACTTC. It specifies CASRTGSRETQYF.

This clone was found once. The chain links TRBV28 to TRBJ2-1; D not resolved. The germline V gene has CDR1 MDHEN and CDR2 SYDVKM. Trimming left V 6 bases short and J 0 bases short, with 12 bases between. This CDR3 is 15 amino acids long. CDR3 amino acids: CASRSTTGSYNEQFF. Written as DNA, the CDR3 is TGTGCCAGCAGATCTACGACGGGCTCCTACAATGAGCAGTTCTTC. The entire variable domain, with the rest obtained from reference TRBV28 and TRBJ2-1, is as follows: DVKVTQSSRYLVKRTGEKVFLECVQDMDHENMFWYRQDPGLGLRLIYFSYDVKMKEKGDIPEGYSVSREKKERFSLILESASTNQTSMYLCASRSTTGSYNEQFFGPGTRLTVL.

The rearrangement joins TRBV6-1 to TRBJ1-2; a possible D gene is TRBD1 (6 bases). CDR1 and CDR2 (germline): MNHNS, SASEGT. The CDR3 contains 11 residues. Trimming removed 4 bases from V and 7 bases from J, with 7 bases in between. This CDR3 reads CASSARGGYTF. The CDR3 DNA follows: TGTGCCAGCAGTGCCAGGGGTGGCTACACCTTC.

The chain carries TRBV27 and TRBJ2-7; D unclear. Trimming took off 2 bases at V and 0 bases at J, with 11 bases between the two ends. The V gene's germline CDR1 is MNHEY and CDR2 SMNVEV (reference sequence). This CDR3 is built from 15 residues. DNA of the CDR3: TGTGCCAGCAGTTTACAATACATTTACTCCTACGAGCAGTACTTC. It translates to CASSLQYIYSYEQYF.

Here the CDR3 reads CASSWDRGLETQYF. The CDR3 DNA sequence: TGTGCCAGCAGTTGGGACAGGGGGCTGGAGACCCAGTACTTC. The rearrangement joins TRBV6-5 to TRBJ2-5; 12 nucleotides line up with TRBD1. This CDR3 has 14 amino acids. Germline loops: CDR1 MNHEY, CDR2 SVGAGI. J lost 5 bases, V lost 4 bases, and 2 bases had no gene match.

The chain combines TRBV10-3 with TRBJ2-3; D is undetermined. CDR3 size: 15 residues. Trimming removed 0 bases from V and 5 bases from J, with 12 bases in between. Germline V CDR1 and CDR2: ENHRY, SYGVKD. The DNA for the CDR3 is TGTGCCATCAGTGAGTCGAATCTGGGGATAGATACGCAGTATTTT. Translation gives CAISESNLGIDTQYF.

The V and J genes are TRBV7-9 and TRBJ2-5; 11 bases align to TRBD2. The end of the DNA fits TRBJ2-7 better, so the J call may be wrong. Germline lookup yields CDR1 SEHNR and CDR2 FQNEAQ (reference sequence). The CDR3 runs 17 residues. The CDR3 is CASSALQTSGKPYEQYF. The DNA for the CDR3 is TGTGCCAGCAGCGCACTGCAGACTAGCGGGAAACCCTACGAGCAGTACTTC.

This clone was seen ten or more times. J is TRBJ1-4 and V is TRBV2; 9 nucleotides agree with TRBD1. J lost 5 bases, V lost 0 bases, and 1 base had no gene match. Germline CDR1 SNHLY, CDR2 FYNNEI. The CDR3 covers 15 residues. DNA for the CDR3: TGTGCCAGCAGTGAAGCCGGGACAGGGAATGAAAAACTGTTTTTT. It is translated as CASSEAGTGNEKLFF.

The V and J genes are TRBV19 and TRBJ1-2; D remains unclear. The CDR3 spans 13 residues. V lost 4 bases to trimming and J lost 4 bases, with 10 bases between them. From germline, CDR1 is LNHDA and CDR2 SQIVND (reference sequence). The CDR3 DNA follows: TGTGCCAGTAGTACAACACAAAGCTATGGCTACACCTTC. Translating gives CASSTTQSYGYTF.

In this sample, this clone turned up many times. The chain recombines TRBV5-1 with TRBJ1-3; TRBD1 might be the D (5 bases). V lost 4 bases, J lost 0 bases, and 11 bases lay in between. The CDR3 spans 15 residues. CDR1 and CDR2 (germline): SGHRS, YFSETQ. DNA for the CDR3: TGCGCCAGCAGCCCGGGACGGAGCTCTGGAAACACCATATATTTT. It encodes CASSPGRSSGNTIYF.

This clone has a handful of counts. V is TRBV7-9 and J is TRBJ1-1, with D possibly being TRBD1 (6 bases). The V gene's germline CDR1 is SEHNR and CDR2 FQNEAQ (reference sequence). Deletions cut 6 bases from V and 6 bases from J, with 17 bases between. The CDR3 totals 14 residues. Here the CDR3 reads CASSLDPTGAEAFF. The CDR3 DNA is TGTGCCAGCAGTCTCGACCCGACAGGCGCTGAAGCTTTCTTT.

In DNA, the CDR3 is TGTGCCAGCTCCGGGACCCCGAACGAGGAAAAACTGTTTTTT. Its protein is CASSGTPNEEKLFF. V gene TRBV18 combines with J gene TRBJ1-4; possible D gene TRBD1, 5 bases. Trimming took 6 bases from V and 8 from J, leaving 16 bases between them. The CDR3 is 14 residues long. Germline values: CDR1 KGHSH, CDR2 LQKENI. The variable domain in full, completed from reference TRBV18 and TRBJ1-4, reads NAGVMQNPRHLVRRRGQEARLRCSPMKGHSHVYWYRQLPEEGLKFMVYLQKENIIDESGMPKERFSAEFPKEGPSILRIQQVVRGDSAAYFCASSGTPNEEKLFFGSGTQLSVL.

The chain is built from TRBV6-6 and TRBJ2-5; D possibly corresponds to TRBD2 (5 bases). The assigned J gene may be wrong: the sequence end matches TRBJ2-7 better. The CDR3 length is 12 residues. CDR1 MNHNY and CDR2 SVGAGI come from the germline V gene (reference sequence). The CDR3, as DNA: TGTGCCAGCAACTACGGGGAAGGCGAGCAGTACTTC. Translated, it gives CASNYGEGEQYF.

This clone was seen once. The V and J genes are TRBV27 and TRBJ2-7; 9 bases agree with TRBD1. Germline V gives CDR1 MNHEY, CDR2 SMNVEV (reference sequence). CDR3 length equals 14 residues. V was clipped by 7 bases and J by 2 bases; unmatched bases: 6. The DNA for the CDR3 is TGTGCCAGCAACCGGGGGGACAGGGCCTACGAGCAGTACTTC. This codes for CASNRGDRAYEQYF.

The CDR3 nucleotides read TGCGCCAGCAGCTTCGCGGGAGAGGGGGTTGATACGCAGTATTTT. It yields the protein CASSFAGEGVDTQYF. J is TRBJ2-3 and V is TRBV5-1; a possible D gene is TRBD2 (7 bases). V was shortened by 2 bases and J by 6 bases, with 16 bases between the two germline ends. There are 15 residues in the CDR3. Germline CDR1 SGHRS, CDR2 YFSETQ.

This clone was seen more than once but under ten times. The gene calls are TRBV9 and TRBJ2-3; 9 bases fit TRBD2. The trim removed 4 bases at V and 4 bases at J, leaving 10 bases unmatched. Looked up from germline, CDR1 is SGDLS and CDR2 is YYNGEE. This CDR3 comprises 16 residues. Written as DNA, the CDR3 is TGTGCCAGCAGCACGGGGACTAGCTTTAGCGCAGATACGCAGTATTTT. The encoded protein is CASSTGTSFSADTQYF. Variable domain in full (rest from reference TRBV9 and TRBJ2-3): DSGVTQTPKHLITATGQRVTLRCSPRSGDLSVYWYQQSLDQGLQFLIQYYNGEERAKGNILERFSAQQFPDLHSELNLSSLELGDSALYFCASSTGTSFSADTQYFGPGTRLTVL.

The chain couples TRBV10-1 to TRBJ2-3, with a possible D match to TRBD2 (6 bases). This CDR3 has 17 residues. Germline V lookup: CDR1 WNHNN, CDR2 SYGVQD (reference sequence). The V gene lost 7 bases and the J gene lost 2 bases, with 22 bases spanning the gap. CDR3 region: CASNRTSFGVVTDTQYF. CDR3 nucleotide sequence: TGCGCCAGCAACAGAACTAGCTTTGGGGTAGTCACAGATACGCAGTATTTT.

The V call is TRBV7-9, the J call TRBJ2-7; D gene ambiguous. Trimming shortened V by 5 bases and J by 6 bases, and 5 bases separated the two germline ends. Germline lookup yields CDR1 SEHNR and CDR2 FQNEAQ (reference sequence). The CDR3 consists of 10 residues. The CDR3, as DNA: TGTGCCAGCAGCCAAGCCGAGCAGTACTTC. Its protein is CASSQAEQYF.

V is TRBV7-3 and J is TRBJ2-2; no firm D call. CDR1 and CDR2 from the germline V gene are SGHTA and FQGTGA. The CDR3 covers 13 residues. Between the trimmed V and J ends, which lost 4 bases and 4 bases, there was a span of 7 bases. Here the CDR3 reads CASSSIPTGELFF. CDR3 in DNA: TGTGCCAGCAGCTCAATCCCCACCGGGGAGCTGTTTTTT.

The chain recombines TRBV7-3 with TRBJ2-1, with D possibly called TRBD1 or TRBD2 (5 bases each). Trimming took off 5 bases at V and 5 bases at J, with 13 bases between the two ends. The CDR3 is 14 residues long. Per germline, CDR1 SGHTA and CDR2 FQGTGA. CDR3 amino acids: CASSRGGSNNEQFF. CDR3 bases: TGTGCCAGCAGCCGTGGGGGTTCGAACAATGAGCAGTTCTTC.

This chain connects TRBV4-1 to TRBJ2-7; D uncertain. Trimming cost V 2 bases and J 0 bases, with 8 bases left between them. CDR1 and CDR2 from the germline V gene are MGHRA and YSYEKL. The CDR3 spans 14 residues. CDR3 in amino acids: CASSQLTRSYEQYF. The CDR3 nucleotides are TGCGCCAGCAGCCAACTAACCCGCTCCTACGAGCAGTACTTC.

The CDR3 region has the DNA TGTGCCAGCAGTTTACCCGGGACAGGGGGTTTTAACTATGGCTACACCTTC. It translates to CASSLPGTGGFNYGYTF. The chain links TRBV28 to TRBJ1-2; TRBD1 agrees at 11 bases. Germline assignment: CDR1 MDHEN and CDR2 SYDVKM. This CDR3 spans 17 amino acids. V was pared by 2 bases and J by 1 base, with 6 bases of the junction left unmatched.

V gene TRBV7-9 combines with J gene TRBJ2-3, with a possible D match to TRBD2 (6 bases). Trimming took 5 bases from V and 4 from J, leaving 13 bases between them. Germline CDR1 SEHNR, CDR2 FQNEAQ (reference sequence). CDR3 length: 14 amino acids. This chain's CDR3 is CASSPGGLPDTQYF. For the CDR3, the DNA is TGTGCCAGCAGCCCTGGAGGGCTCCCAGATACGCAGTATTTT.

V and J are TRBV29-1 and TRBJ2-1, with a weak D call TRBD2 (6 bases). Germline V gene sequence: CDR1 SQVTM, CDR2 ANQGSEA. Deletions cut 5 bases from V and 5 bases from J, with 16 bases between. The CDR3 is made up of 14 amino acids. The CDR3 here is CSVPAGLADNEQFF. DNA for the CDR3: TGCAGCGTTCCGGCAGGGTTAGCGGACAATGAGCAGTTCTTC.

CDR3 bases: TGTGCCAGTAGTATATCGAGGAGCTCCTACAATGAGCAGTTCTTC. It is translated as CASSISRSSYNEQFF. The chain has TRBV19 and TRBJ2-1; the D is unclear. The V and J ends lost 2 bases and 0 bases respectively, with 8 bases between them. The CDR3 is made up of 15 amino acids. Looked up from germline, CDR1 is LNHDA and CDR2 is SQIVND (reference sequence).

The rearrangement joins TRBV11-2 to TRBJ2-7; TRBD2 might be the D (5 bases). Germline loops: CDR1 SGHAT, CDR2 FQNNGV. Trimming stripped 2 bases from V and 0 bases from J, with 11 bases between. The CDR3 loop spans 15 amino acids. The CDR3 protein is CASSLRSGHSYEQYF. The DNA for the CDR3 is TGTGCCAGCAGCTTAAGGAGCGGCCACTCCTACGAGCAGTACTTC.

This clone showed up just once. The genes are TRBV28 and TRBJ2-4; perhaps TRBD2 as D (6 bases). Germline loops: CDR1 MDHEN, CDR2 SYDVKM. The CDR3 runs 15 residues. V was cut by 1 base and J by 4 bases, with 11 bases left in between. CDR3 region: CASSLYAGRKNIQYF. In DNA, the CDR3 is TGTGCCAGCAGTTTATATGCGGGGCGGAAAAACATTCAGTACTTC.